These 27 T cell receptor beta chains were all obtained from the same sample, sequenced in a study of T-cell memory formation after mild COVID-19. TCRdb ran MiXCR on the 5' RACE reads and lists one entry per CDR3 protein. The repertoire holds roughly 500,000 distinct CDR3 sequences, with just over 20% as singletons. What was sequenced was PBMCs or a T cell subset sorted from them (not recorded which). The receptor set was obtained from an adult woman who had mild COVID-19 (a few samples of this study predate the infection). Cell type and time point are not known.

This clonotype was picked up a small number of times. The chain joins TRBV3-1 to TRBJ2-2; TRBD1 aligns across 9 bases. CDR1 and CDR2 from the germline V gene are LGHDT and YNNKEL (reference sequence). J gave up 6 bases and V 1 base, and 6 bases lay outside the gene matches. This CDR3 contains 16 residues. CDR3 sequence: CASSQANRGRPGELFF. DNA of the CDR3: TGTGCCAGCAGCCAAGCTAACAGGGGGCGACCCGGGGAGCTGTTTTTT. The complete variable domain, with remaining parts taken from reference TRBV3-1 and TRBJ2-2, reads DTAVSQTPKYLVTQMGNDKSIKCEQNLGHDTMYWYKQDSKKFLKIMFSYNNKELIINETVPNRFSPKSPDKAHLNLHINSLELGDSAVYFCASSQANRGRPGELFFGEGSRLTVL.

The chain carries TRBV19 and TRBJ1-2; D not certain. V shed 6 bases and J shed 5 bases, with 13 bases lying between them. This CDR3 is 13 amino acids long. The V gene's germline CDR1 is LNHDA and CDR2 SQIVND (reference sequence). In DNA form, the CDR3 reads TGTGCCAGTAGCCCGTTTGGCGAATATGGCTACACCTTC. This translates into CASSPFGEYGYTF.

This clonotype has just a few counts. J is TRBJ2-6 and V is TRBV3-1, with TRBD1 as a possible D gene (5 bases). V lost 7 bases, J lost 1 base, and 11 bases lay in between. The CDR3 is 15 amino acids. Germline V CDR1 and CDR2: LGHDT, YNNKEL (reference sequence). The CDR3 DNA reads TGTGCCAGCACCGTACAGGAATCTGGGGCCAACGTCCTGACTTTC. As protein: CASTVQESGANVLTF. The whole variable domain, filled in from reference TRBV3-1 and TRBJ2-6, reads DTAVSQTPKYLVTQMGNDKSIKCEQNLGHDTMYWYKQDSKKFLKIMFSYNNKELIINETVPNRFSPKSPDKAHLNLHINSLELGDSAVYFCASTVQESGANVLTFGAGSRLTVL.

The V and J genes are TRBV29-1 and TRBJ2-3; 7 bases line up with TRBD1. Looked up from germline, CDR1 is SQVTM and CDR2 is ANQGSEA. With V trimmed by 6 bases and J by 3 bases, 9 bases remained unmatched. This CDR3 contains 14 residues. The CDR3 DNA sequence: TGCAGCGTGGATGGGGGACAGAGGACAGATACGCAGTATTTT. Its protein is CSVDGGQRTDTQYF.

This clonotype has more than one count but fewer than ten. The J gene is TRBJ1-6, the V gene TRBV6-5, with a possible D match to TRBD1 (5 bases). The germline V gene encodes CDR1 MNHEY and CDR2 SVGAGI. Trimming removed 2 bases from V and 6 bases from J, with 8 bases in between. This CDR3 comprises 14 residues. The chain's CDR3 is CASSYGDSNSPLHF. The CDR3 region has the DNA TGTGCCAGCAGTTACGGGGACTCTAATTCACCCCTCCACTTT.

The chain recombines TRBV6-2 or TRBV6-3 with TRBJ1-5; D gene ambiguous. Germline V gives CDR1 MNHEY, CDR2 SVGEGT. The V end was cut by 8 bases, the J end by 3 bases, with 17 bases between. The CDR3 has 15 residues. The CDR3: CASAGRTRVNQPQHF. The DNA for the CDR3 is TGTGCCAGCGCGGGCAGGACCCGGGTCAATCAGCCCCAGCATTTT.

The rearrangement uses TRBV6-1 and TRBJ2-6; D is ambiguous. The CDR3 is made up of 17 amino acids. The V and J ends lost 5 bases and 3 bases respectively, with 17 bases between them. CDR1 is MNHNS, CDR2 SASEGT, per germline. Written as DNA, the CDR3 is TGTGCCAGCAGTATGCTAGGAGAGAAGCATGGGGCCAACGTCCTGACTTTC. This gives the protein CASSMLGEKHGANVLTF.

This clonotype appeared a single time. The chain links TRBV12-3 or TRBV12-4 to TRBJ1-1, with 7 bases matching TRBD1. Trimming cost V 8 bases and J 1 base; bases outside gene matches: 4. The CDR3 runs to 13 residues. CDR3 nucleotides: TGTGCCAGCCTGAGGACAGGGAACACTGAAGCTTTCTTT. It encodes CASLRTGNTEAFF.

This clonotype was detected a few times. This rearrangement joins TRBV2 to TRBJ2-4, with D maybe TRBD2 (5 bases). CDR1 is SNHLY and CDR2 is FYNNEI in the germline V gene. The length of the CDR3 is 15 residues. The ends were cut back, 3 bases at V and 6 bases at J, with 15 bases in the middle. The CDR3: CASSDSSGWGNIQYF. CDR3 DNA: TGTGCCAGCAGTGACTCGAGCGGCTGGGGAAACATTCAGTACTTC.

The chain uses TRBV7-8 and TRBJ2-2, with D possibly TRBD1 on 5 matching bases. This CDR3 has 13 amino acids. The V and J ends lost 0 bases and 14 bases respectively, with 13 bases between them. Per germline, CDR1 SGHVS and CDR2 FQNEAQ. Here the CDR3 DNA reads TGTGCCAGCAGCTTAGCGCCAGGGAAAGGACTGTTTTTT. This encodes CASSLAPGKGLFF.

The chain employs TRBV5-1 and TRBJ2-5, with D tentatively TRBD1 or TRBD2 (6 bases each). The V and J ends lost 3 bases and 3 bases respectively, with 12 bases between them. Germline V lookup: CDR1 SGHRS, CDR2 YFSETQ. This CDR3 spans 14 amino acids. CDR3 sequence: CASSWRGTEETQYF. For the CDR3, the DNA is TGCGCCAGCAGCTGGAGGGGGACGGAAGAGACCCAGTACTTC.

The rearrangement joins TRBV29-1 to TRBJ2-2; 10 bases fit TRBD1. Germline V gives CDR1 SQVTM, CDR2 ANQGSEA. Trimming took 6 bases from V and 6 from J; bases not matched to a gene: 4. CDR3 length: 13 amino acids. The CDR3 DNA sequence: TGCAGCGTCGGGACAGGGGAGTCCGGGGAGCTGTTTTTT. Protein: CSVGTGESGELFF.

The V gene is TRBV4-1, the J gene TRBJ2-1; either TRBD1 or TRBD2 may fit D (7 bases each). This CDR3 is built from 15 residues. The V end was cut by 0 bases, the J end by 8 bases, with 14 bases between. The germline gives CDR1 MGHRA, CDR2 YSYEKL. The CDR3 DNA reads TGCGCCAGCAGCCAAGATACGGCAGGGGGGGATGAGCAGTTCTTC. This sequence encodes CASSQDTAGGDEQFF.

For the CDR3, the DNA is TGTGCCTGGAGTGTAAGGGGACGAGATACGCAGTATTTT. It translates to CAWSVRGRDTQYF. This chain links TRBV30 with TRBJ2-3; either TRBD1 or TRBD2 may fit D (5 bases each). CDR1 is GTSNPN and CDR2 is SVGIG in the germline V gene (reference sequence). The CDR3 consists of 13 residues. V dropped 0 bases and J dropped 5 bases, with 9 bases sitting between them.

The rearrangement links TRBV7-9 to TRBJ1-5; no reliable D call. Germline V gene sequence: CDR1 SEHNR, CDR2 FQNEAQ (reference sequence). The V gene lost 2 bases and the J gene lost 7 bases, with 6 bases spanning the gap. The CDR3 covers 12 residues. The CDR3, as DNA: TGTGCCAGCAGCTTATCACGCCAGCCCCAGCATTTT. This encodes CASSLSRQPQHF.

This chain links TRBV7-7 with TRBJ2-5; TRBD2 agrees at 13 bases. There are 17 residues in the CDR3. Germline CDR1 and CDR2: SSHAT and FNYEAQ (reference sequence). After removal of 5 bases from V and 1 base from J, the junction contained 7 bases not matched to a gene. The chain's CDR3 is CASSRLAGGWGQETQYF. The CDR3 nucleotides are TGTGCCAGCAGCAGACTAGCGGGGGGTTGGGGCCAAGAGACCCAGTACTTC.

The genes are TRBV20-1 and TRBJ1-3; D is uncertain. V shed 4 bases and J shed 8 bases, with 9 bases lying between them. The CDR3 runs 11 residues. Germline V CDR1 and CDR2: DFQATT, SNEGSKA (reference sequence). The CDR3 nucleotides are TGCAGTGCTAAAGACACTTACACCATATATTTT. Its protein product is CSAKDTYTIYF.

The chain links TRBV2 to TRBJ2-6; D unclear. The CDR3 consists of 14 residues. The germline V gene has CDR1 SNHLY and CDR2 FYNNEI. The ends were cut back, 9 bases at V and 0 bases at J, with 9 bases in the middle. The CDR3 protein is CASRISSGANVLTF. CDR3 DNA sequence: TGTGCCAGTAGAATTAGCTCTGGGGCCAACGTCCTGACTTTC. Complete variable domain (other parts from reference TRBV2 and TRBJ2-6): EPEVTQTPSHQVTQMGQEVILRCVPISNHLYFYWYRQILGQKVEFLVSFYNNEISEKSEIFDDQFSVERPDGSNFTLKIRSTKLEDSAMYFCASRISSGANVLTFGAGSRLTVL.

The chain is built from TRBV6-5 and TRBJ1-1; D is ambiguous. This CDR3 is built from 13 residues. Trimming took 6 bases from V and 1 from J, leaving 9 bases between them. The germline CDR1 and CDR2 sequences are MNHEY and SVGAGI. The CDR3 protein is CASRPRENTEAFF. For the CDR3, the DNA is TGTGCCAGCAGGCCCAGAGAGAACACTGAAGCTTTCTTT.

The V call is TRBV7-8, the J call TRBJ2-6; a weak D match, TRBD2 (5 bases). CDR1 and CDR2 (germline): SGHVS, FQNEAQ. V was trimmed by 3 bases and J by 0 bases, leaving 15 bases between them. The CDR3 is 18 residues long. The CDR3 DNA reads TGTGCCAGCAGCTTTCAAGCGGTCGTGGGCTCTGGGGCCAACGTCCTGACTTTC. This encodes CASSFQAVVGSGANVLTF.

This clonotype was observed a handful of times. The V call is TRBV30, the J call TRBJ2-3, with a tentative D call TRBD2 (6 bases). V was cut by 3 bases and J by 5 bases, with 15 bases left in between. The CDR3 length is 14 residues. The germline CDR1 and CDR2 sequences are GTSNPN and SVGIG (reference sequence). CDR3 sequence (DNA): TGTGCCTGGAGGCGGGACCCCAACCAAGATACGCAGTATTTT. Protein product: CAWRRDPNQDTQYF.

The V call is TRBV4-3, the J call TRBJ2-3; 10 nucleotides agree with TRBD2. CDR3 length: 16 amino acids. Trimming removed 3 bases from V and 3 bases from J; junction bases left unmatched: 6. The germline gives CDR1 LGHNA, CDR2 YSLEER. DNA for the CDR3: TGCGCCAGCAGCCACCAAGCGGGAGGGCGGACAGATACGCAGTATTTT. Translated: CASSHQAGGRTDTQYF.

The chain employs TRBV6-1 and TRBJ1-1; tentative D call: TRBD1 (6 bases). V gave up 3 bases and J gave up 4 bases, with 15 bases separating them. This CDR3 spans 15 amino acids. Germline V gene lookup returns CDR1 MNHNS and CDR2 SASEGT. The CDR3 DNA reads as TGTGCCAGCAGTGAGAATACAGGGTTTGGCACTGAAGCTTTCTTT. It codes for CASSENTGFGTEAFF.

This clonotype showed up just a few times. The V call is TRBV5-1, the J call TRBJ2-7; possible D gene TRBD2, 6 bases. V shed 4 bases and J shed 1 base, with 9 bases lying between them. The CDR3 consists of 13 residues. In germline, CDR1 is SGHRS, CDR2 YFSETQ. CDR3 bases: TGCGCCAGCAGCGCTAGCGTTTCCTACGAGCAGTACTTC. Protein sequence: CASSASVSYEQYF.

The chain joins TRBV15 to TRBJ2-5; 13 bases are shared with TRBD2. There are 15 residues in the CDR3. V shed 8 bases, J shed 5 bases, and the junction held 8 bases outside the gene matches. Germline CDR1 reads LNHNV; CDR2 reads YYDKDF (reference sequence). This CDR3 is CATRLAGGLHETQYF. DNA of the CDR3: TGTGCCACCCGACTAGCGGGGGGTCTCCACGAGACCCAGTACTTC.

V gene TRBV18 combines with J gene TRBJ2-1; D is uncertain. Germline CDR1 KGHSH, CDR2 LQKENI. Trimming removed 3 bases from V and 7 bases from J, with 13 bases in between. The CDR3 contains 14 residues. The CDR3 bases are TGTGCCAGCTCACCCCCTAACATAGGGAATGAGCAGTTCTTC. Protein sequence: CASSPPNIGNEQFF.

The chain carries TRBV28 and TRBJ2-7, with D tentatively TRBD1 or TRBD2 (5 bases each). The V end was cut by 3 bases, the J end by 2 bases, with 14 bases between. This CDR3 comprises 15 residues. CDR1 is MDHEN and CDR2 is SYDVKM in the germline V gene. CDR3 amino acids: CASSFLGVGAYEQYF. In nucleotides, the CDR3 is TGTGCCAGCAGTTTCCTGGGGGTTGGGGCCTACGAGCAGTACTTC.